This T cell receptor (beta chain) was sequenced for a study of blood T cell repertoires in COVID-19 (dated by TCRdb to the early 2020s). Broadly, across the study: Samples from collaborators originated in the United States, Italy and Spain and spanned both the acute and convalescent phases of COVID-19. Where available, HLA class I and class II types were obtained from metadata supplied by the sample provider rather than from assay-based typing. The samples were drawn from the first 160 participants of the ongoing ImmuneRACE study and from 1,200 or so subjects provided by 6 global collaborators. Sample metadata almost always included a de-identified subject ID, COVID-19 status, age in years and sex. The material from the prospective study consisted of cDNA or gDNA derived from T cells, B-cell-depleted T cells, or PBMCs. The dataset comprised deeply sampled blood TCRbeta repertoires from subjects exposed to, actively infected with, or recovered from COVID-19. A freely available public database, intended as a resource for researchers studying the immune response to SARS-CoV-2, is where the repertoires were released.

The collaborating institutions used their own protocols to collect whole blood in K2EDTA tubes. For TCRbeta analysis, collaborator samples were shipped as frozen whole blood, as isolated PBMCs, or as DNA extracted from either sample type. The immunoSEQ Assay, a bias-controlled multiplex PCR, was used to amplify TCRbeta CDR3 regions from genomic DNA. In the paper's pipeline: Nucleated cell counts per sample were estimated from amplification of reference gene primers within the assay. To quantify the absolute abundance of each unique TCRbeta CDR3 rearrangement, sequence reads were collapsed and filtered. For each sample, productive Simpson clonality was calculated by taking the square root of Simpson's diversity index across productive rearrangements. In TCRdb, the immuneACCESS table is reduced to in-frame sequences with V and J assigned. These tables do not hold every clone; where another copy was compared, an unresolved V gene accounts for under half, and the others remain unexplained. The V and J calls and the clone size are those of that table, but D and trimming were determined from the DNA. The sample table lists fewer than 150,000 clones, about four fifths of them with a count of one. The ten biggest clones cover 9.5% to 15% of the sample.

The germline V gene sets CDR1 to SGHVS and CDR2 to FNYEAQ. Trimming takes 6 bases from V and 1 base from J, and the germline ends sit 17 bases apart. The CDR3 has 16 amino acids, counting the end cysteine and phenylalanine. The entry retains the CDR3 DNA only, 48 bases that are in frame from base 1. The research as a whole found: How much clinical and demographic metadata was included differed by source and by participant, and the metadata was provided uncurated.

Remarks on this clone: The target of this receptor is not known. It has no much larger one-base neighbor in the sample; base qualities were not kept.

This TCR derives from a human donor in a cohort sampled during active COVID-19. The specimen was peripheral blood. The chain is made from TRBV7-6 and TRBJ2-3, with a tentative D gene TRBD2 over 7 matching bases. The CDR3 in this case is CASSWEGGLRTDTQYF. The nucleotide sequence is given as TGTGCCAGCAGTTGGGAGGGGGGGCTTCGCACAGATACGCAGTATTTT.